These 25 T cell receptor beta chains originate from one sample sequenced in a study of regulatory T cells in long-lasting Graves disease. Sample time point: newly diagnosed GD, antithyroid drugs for less than 3 months. The TCR library was prepared using RNA isolated from PBMCs. The TCR beta library used iRepertoire HTBI primers with Arm-PCR amplification of CDR3. One entry per CDR3 protein, called by TCRdb with MiXCR from the multiplex PCR reads. Among about 350,000 distinct CDR3 sequences listed, roughly 15% were seen once. These data were also filed under a second study, of T cells in Graves' hyperthyroidism and ophthalmopathy.

This specimen was peripheral blood mononuclear cells (PBMCs), taken at new diagnosis, from a patient treated with antithyroid drugs. These TCRs come from a woman aged 18-29 years with Graves disease.

V usage is TRBV6-1 and J usage is TRBJ2-3; 9 bases fit TRBD1. Germline V gene lookup returns CDR1 MNHNS and CDR2 SASEGT. The ends lost 6 bases at V and 7 bases at J; junction bases unmatched: 5. The CDR3 consists of 13 residues. CDR3 region: CASSRDRAHTQYF. Written as DNA, the CDR3 is TGTGCCAGCAGCCGGGACAGGGCACATACGCAGTATTTT.

This clonotype was recorded many times. The chain uses TRBV11-2 and TRBJ1-2; D remains ambiguous. The CDR3 is made up of 14 amino acids. The V end lost 7 bases, the J end lost 4 bases, and 16 bases lay between the germline ends. Germline CDR1 is SGHAT and CDR2 is FQNNGV. This CDR3 is CASNPWGGGYGYTF. The DNA of the CDR3 is TGTGCCAGCAACCCATGGGGAGGAGGCTATGGCTACACCTTC.

This clonotype occurred many times. The rearrangement uses TRBV4-1 and TRBJ2-3; 7 bases agree with TRBD1. With V trimmed by 0 bases and J by 4 bases, 1 base remained unmatched. The CDR3 spans 14 residues. CDR1 is MGHRA and CDR2 is YSYEKL in the germline V gene. CDR3 region: CASSQDTGADTQYF. CDR3 DNA: TGCGCCAGCAGCCAAGACACAGGGGCAGATACGCAGTATTTT.

The rearrangement links TRBV7-9 to TRBJ2-7, with a weak D call TRBD1 (6 bases). The CDR3 is made up of 13 amino acids. Trimming left V 5 bases short and J 2 bases short, with 10 bases between. Germline V gene lookup returns CDR1 SEHNR and CDR2 FQNEAQ (reference sequence). The CDR3 region has the DNA TGTGCCAGCAGCACTCCAGGGGCCTACGAGCAGTACTTC. Its protein is CASSTPGAYEQYF.

Concerning this clonotype itself: A read error is possible here, since a much larger clone lies one base away. CDR3 in amino acids: CASSSSTSGANFLTF. CDR3 DNA: TGCGCCAGCAGCTCCTCAACCTCTGGGGCCAACTTCCTGACTTTC. The V gene is TRBV5-1, the J gene TRBJ2-6; TRBD1 is a possible D gene (5 bases). This CDR3 is 15 amino acids long. Germline V lookup: CDR1 SGHRS, CDR2 YFSETQ.

This clonotype was seen repeatedly, ten times or more. V gene TRBV2 combines with J gene TRBJ1-1; 8 nucleotides line up with TRBD1. Per the germline V gene, CDR1 is SNHLY and CDR2 is FYNNEI. Losses at the gene ends were 3 bases for V and 8 bases for J; bases not matched to a gene: 8. The CDR3 runs 14 residues. The CDR3 spells CASSEGGGQEEAFF. CDR3 DNA sequence: TGTGCCAGCAGTGAGGGGGGGGGACAGGAGGAAGCTTTCTTT.

The CDR3, as DNA: TGTGCCAGCAGTTCCGGGGCGGGACAGGGGAGCGAGACCCAGTACTTC. It yields the protein CASSSGAGQGSETQYF. The chain uses TRBV28 and TRBJ2-5; 10 positions agree with TRBD1. Germline CDR1 and CDR2: MDHEN and SYDVKM. This CDR3 region has 16 residues. V lost 4 bases and J lost 5; bases outside the gene matches: 10.

This clonotype has a handful of counts. This chain joins TRBV7-9 and TRBJ1-4; 7 nucleotides line up with TRBD1. The CDR3 length is 16 residues. V dropped 4 bases and J dropped 0; count of bases not matched to a gene: 5. The germline CDR1 and CDR2 sequences are SEHNR and FQNEAQ (reference sequence). The CDR3 reads CASSSNRGPTNEKLFF. For the CDR3, the DNA is TGTGCCAGCAGCTCCAACAGGGGACCAACTAATGAAAAACTGTTTTTT. Filled out from reference TRBV7-9 and TRBJ1-4, the complete variable domain reads DTGVSQNPRHKITKRGQNVTFRCDPISEHNRLYWYRQTLGQGPEFLTYFQNEAQLEKSRLLSDRFSAERPKGSFSTLEIQRTEQGDSAMYLCASSSNRGPTNEKLFFGSGTQLSVL.

This clonotype has a count of ten or more. The V call is TRBV30, the J call TRBJ1-2, with D perhaps matching TRBD1 (5 bases). The V end was cut by 4 bases, the J end by 5 bases, with 14 bases between. The length of the CDR3 is 13 residues. The germline V gene has CDR1 GTSNPN and CDR2 SVGIG (reference sequence). The CDR3 is CAWKAPGRYGYTF. Here the CDR3 DNA reads TGTGCCTGGAAAGCCCCAGGGCGTTATGGCTACACCTTC.

With respect to this clonotype: Here the CDR3 omits its conserved ending phenylalanine or tryptophan, so a read error is the likely source. The rearrangement uses TRBV7-3 and TRBJ2-1, with D possibly TRBD2 on 7 matching bases. The CDR3 runs to 15 residues. Germline loops: CDR1 SGHTA, CDR2 FQGTGA. The V end was cut by 5 bases, the J end by 0 bases, with 11 bases between. CDR3 sequence reads: CASSGGGYSYNEQFL. In DNA, the CDR3 is TGTGCCAGCAGCGGGGGGGGCTACTCCTACAATGAGCAGTTCCTC.

The rearrangement uses TRBV2 and TRBJ2-7; 12 bases agree with TRBD2. Germline trimming cut 6 bases from V and 5 bases from J; bases unmatched to any gene: 8. Germline values: CDR1 SNHLY, CDR2 FYNNEI. This CDR3 contains 15 residues. The CDR3 sequence: CASSPGLAGKDEQYF. The CDR3 DNA is TGTGCCAGCAGCCCCGGACTAGCGGGGAAAGACGAGCAGTACTTC.

Remarks on this clonotype: A much larger clonotype is one base distant, so this may be a read error. The rearrangement joins TRBV27 to TRBJ2-5; possibly TRBD2 for D (5 bases). Trimming took off 3 bases at V and 11 bases at J, with 19 bases between the two ends. Germline V gives CDR1 MNHEY, CDR2 SMNVEV (reference sequence). This CDR3 is 14 amino acids long. CDR3 loop: CASSFGGAHNEQYF. As DNA, the CDR3 is TGTGCCAGCAGTTTCGGAGGCGCCCACAATGAGCAGTACTTC.

This clonotype was counted ten times or more. This chain joins TRBV14 and TRBJ2-7; tentatively, D is TRBD1 (6 bases). The CDR3 totals 15 residues. Germline V lookup: CDR1 SGHDN, CDR2 FVKESK. The V end lost 0 bases, the J end lost 5 bases, and 14 bases lay between the germline ends. CDR3 bases: TGTGCCAGCAGCCAAGATTCGAGCAGGGGCGACGAGCAGTACTTC. Amino acid sequence: CASSQDSSRGDEQYF. Together with reference TRBV14 and TRBJ2-7, the CDR3 gives the full variable domain: EAGVTQFPSHSVIEKGQTVTLRCDPISGHDNLYWYRRVMGKEIKFLLHFVKESKQDESGMPNNRFLAERTGGTYSTLKVQPAELEDSGVYFCASSQDSSRGDEQYFGPGTRLTVT.

There are a few counts of this clonotype. The gene calls are TRBV15 and TRBJ2-1; TRBD2 matches at 14 bases. Per the germline V gene, CDR1 is LNHNV and CDR2 is YYDKDF (reference sequence). CDR3 size: 18 residues. With 0 bases clipped from V and 7 bases from J, the junction kept 8 bases outside the gene matches. CDR3 loop: CATSRDPPGTSGRNEQFF. CDR3 nucleotide sequence: TGTGCCACCAGCAGAGATCCACCGGGGACTAGCGGGAGAAATGAGCAGTTCTTC. The whole variable domain, filled in from reference TRBV15 and TRBJ2-1, reads DAMVIQNPRYQVTQFGKPVTLSCSQTLNHNVMYWYQQKSSQAPKLLFHYYDKDFNNEADTPDNFQSRRPNTSFCFLDIRSPGLGDTAMYLCATSRDPPGTSGRNEQFFGPGTRLTVL.

This clonotype was seen a handful of times. This sequence joins TRBV15 and TRBJ2-7; 9 bases are shared with TRBD1. Germline CDR1 and CDR2: LNHNV and YYDKDF (reference sequence). This CDR3 spans 14 amino acids. V lost 5 bases and J lost 3; bases outside the gene matches: 5. The CDR3 bases are TGTGCCACCAGCGGGGAGACAGGGGGCTACGAGCAGTACTTC. Amino acids: CATSGETGGYEQYF. The full variable domain, rest sourced from reference TRBV15 and TRBJ2-7, is DAMVIQNPRYQVTQFGKPVTLSCSQTLNHNVMYWYQQKSSQAPKLLFHYYDKDFNNEADTPDNFQSRRPNTSFCFLDIRSPGLGDTAMYLCATSGETGGYEQYFGPGTRLTVT.

This chain connects TRBV30 to TRBJ2-7, with D unresolved. Per the germline V gene, CDR1 is GTSNPN and CDR2 is SVGIG (reference sequence). The germline V and J ends were trimmed by 1 base and 6 bases, with 7 bases remaining between them. The CDR3 spans 11 residues. CDR3 sequence (DNA): TGTGCCTGGAGTGAGTTAGCCGAGCAGTACTTC. This encodes CAWSELAEQYF.

This clonotype was seen ten or more times. The chain employs TRBV3-1 and TRBJ2-2; D unclear. This CDR3 spans 16 amino acids. Germline CDR1 and CDR2: LGHDT and YNNKEL (reference sequence). Trimming took off 1 base at V and 1 base at J, with 10 bases between the two ends. The CDR3 DNA follows: TGTGCCAGCAGCCAAGTTAACGGGCTGAACACCGGGGAGCTGTTTTTT. Protein: CASSQVNGLNTGELFF.

This clonotype has at least ten counts. This sequence joins TRBV28 and TRBJ2-7; D is undetermined. The CDR3 loop spans 12 amino acids. Germline V gene sequence: CDR1 MDHEN, CDR2 SYDVKM. V dropped 4 bases and J dropped 4 bases, with 8 bases sitting between them. The CDR3 loop reads CASSSVLYEQYF. DNA for the CDR3: TGTGCCAGCAGTTCCGTCCTTTACGAGCAGTACTTC.

As for this clonotype: A much larger clone lies a single base off, so this may be a read error. V usage is TRBV28 and J usage is TRBJ2-3; 8 nucleotides match TRBD2. The germline V gene has CDR1 MDHEN and CDR2 SYDVKM. The CDR3 is made up of 18 amino acids. Trimming took 0 bases from V and 0 from J; bases not matched to a gene: 8. The CDR3 is CASSLWTNGRASTDTQYF. The CDR3 DNA reads TGTGCCAGCAGTTTATGGACTAACGGGAGGGCCAGCACAGATACGCAGTATTTT.

This clonotype was counted ten times or more. V is TRBV20-1 and J is TRBJ2-3; TRBD2 aligns across 7 bases. Trimming cost V 7 bases and J 2 bases; bases outside gene matches: 12. Per the germline V gene, CDR1 is DFQATT and CDR2 is SNEGSKA (reference sequence). The CDR3 loop spans 15 amino acids. Written as DNA, the CDR3 is TGCAGTGGCACGAGGCTAGCGGAGATCACAGATACGCAGTATTTT. Encoded protein: CSGTRLAEITDTQYF.

This clonotype was recorded many times. The chain couples TRBV6-1 to TRBJ2-2, with TRBD2 matching 7 bases. The junction had 2 bases not matched to a gene; V was cut back by 4 bases and J by 0 bases. The CDR3 consists of 15 residues. Germline assignment: CDR1 MNHNS and CDR2 SASEGT. CDR3 in DNA: TGTGCCAGCAGTGCCGGGACTACGAACACCGGGGAGCTGTTTTTT. Protein product: CASSAGTTNTGELFF.

This clonotype was seen more than once but under ten times. The chain's CDR3 is CASSFRSRETQYF. The CDR3 region has the DNA TGCGCCAGCAGCTTTCGTAGCCGAGAGACCCAGTACTTC. This chain links TRBV5-1 with TRBJ2-5; D is uncertain. CDR3 length equals 13 residues. The germline V and J ends were trimmed by 2 bases and 4 bases, with 9 bases remaining between them. Germline CDR1 reads SGHRS; CDR2 reads YFSETQ.

This clonotype was detected only a few times. The J gene is TRBJ2-7, the V gene TRBV20-1; D is undetermined. The V gene lost 6 bases and the J gene lost 7 bases, with 16 bases spanning the gap. Germline CDR1 and CDR2: DFQATT and SNEGSKA (reference sequence). The CDR3 is made up of 12 amino acids. In DNA form, the CDR3 reads TGCAGTGCAACGGACCTCCCCCCGGAGCAGTACTTC. Amino acids: CSATDLPPEQYF.

The genes are TRBV6-9 and TRBJ2-2, with D maybe TRBD1 (6 bases). Between the trimmed V and J ends, which lost 3 bases and 6 bases, there was a span of 14 bases. The V gene's germline CDR1 is MNHGY and CDR2 SVAAGI. This CDR3 spans 15 amino acids. The CDR3 DNA is TGTGCCAGCAGTTACGACATTGGGGGCCCCGGGGAGCTGTTTTTT. Protein sequence: CASSYDIGGPGELFF.

Concerning this clonotype itself: A single base separates this from a much larger clone, so it may be a read error. V usage is TRBV7-3 and J usage is TRBJ1-1, with D unclear. This CDR3 spans 14 amino acids. Germline-derived CDR1 and CDR2 are SGHTA and FQGTGA. V was cut by 5 bases and J by 3 bases, with 13 bases left in between. CDR3 DNA sequence: TGTGCCAGCAGCCAAGATCGGGCGGACACTGAAGCTTTCTTT. Residues: CASSQDRADTEAFF.